This T cell receptor beta chain appears in the sequencing data of a study of shared clonotypes between healthy human individuals. About the research overall: Participating donors consisted of two women and a few men aged 18 to 49.

HIV-negative, healthy adults without recent acute infections or vaccinations were the donors. CDR1 is LNHNV, CDR2 YYDKDF, per germline (reference sequence). CDR3 length equals 13 residues. V was clipped by 1 base and J by 2 bases, with 3 bases between them. Genomic DNA from each subset was divided evenly over several immunoSEQ plates. Unsorted PBMC DNA went through sequencing on ten immunoSEQ deep assay plates. TCRdb keeps only in-frame clones here, not all; method: immunoSEQ multiplex PCR. The table includes a few hundred thousand clones, around 79% detected once. This clonotype was obtained from a middle-aged woman in good health. Some clones in this sample may be carry-over from other donors' samples. The chain links TRBV15 to TRBJ1-5; D uncertain. Sequencing input: PBMCs. CDR3 in amino acids: CATSRVGNQPQHF. The CDR3 bases are TGTGCCACCAGCAGAGTTGGCAATCAGCCCCAGCATTTT. The variable domain in full, completed from reference TRBV15 and TRBJ1-5, reads DAMVIQNPRYQVTQFGKPVTLSCSQTLNHNVMYWYQQKSSQAPKLLFHYYDKDFNNEADTPDNFQSRRPNTSFCFLDIRSPGLGDTAMYLCATSRVGNQPQHFGDGTRLSIL.